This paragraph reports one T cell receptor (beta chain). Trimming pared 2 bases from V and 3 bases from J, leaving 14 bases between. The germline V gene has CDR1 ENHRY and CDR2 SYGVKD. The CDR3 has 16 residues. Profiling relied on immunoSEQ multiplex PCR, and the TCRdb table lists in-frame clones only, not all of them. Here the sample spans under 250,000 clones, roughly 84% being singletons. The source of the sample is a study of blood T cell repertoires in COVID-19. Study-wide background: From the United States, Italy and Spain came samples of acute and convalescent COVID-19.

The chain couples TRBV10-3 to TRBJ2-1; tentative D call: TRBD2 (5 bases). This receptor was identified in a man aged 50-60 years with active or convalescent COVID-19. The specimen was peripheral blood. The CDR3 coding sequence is TGTGCCATCAGTGAGCGGGGAAGCCCACTCTACAATGAGCAGTTCTTC. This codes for CAISERGSPLYNEQFF.